The 9 T cell receptor beta chains below were found in one sample sequenced in a study of T cell responses to AZD1222 COVID-19 vaccine. Measured with immunoSEQ multiplex PCR; TCRdb has only the in-frame clones, and not every one. The sample includes some 120,000 clones, about 82% of them seen just once. The material sequenced was peripheral blood, taken on day 0 of AZD1222 vaccination. These receptors were obtained from an adult in good health.

The chain is built from TRBV11-3 and TRBJ2-1; no clear D gene. This CDR3 region has 12 residues. Germline CDR1 is SGHNT and CDR2 is YENEEA. The ends were cut back, 0 bases at V and 8 bases at J, with 5 bases in the middle. The CDR3 sequence is CASSLDTDEQFF. CDR3 nucleotide sequence: TGTGCCAGCAGCTTAGATACCGATGAGCAGTTCTTC.

The gene calls are TRBV3-1 (or the pseudogene TRBV3-2) and TRBJ2-1; the match to TRBD2 covers 9 bases. Germline V gene sequence: CDR1 LGHDT, CDR2 YNNKEL (reference sequence). The ends lost 0 bases at V and 9 bases at J; junction bases unmatched: 9. CDR3 length equals 16 residues. The CDR3 reads CASSQDGGGAVGEQFF. The DNA for the CDR3 is TGTGCCAGCAGCCAAGATGGCGGGGGGGCCGTGGGTGAGCAGTTCTTC.

There are a few counts of this clone. The J gene is TRBJ2-2, the V gene TRBV7-9; 8 nucleotides line up with TRBD2. Germline V gives CDR1 SEHNR, CDR2 FQNEAQ (reference sequence). V lost 2 bases to trimming and J lost 4 bases; unmatched junction nucleotides: 12. The length of the CDR3 is 18 residues. In nucleotides, the CDR3 is TGTGCCAGCAGCTTAAGGGGATCGGGAGGGCCTACCACCGGGGAGCTGTTTTTT. It is translated as CASSLRGSGGPTTGELFF.

The chain is built from TRBV7-2 and TRBJ2-2, with 8 bases identical to TRBD2. CDR3 length: 16 amino acids. Germline CDR1 reads SGHTA; CDR2 reads FQGNSA. V lost 1 base to trimming and J lost 3 bases; unmatched junction nucleotides: 4. CDR3 region: CASSLEAGVHTGELFF. The CDR3 DNA reads TGTGCCAGCAGCTTAGAAGCGGGGGTCCACACCGGGGAGCTGTTTTTT. The variable domain in full, with the rest retrieved from reference TRBV7-2 and TRBJ2-2, is GAGVSQSPSNKVTEKGKDVELRCDPISGHTALYWYRQSLGQGLEFLIYFQGNSAPDKSGLPSDRFSAERTGGSVSTLTIQRTQQEDSAVYLCASSLEAGVHTGELFFGEGSRLTVL.

The chain employs TRBV5-5 and TRBJ2-1; 11 bases are a match to TRBD2. This CDR3 contains 16 residues. Germline CDR1 SGHKS, CDR2 YYEKEE (reference sequence). V lost 4 bases, J lost 4 bases, and 7 bases stayed unmatched. CDR3 sequence (DNA): TGTGCCAGCAGCCCTGCCGCTAGCGGGGGGTACAATGAGCAGTTCTTC. As protein: CASSPAASGGYNEQFF.

The genes are TRBV29-1 and TRBJ1-2; D is ambiguous. The V gene's germline CDR1 is SQVTM and CDR2 ANQGSEA. The CDR3 totals 12 residues. V lost 8 bases to trimming and J lost 12 bases, with 22 bases between them. The CDR3 DNA reads TGCAGCCTGGGCGGGGAGTTCTCAGGCGACACCTTC. This gives the protein CSLGGEFSGDTF.

J is TRBJ2-1 and V is TRBV12-3 or TRBV12-4; a weak D match, TRBD2 (5 bases). V dropped 6 bases and J dropped 14 bases, with 14 bases sitting between them. The CDR3 covers 11 residues. This chain's CDR3 is CASSKGSLEFF. CDR3 sequence (DNA): TGTGCCAGCAGCAAAGGGAGCCTGGAGTTCTTC.

The chain is built from TRBV27 and TRBJ2-7, with D perhaps given as TRBD1 or TRBD2 (6 bases each). The CDR3 totals 14 residues. The V gene's germline CDR1 is MNHEY and CDR2 SMNVEV (reference sequence). V was pared by 10 bases and J by 3 bases, with 19 bases between. This CDR3 reads CATTGSSGYYEQYF. In DNA form, the CDR3 reads TGTGCCACCACAGGGAGTAGCGGATACTACGAGCAGTACTTC.

The genes are TRBV4-1 and TRBJ1-1; possible D gene TRBD1, 5 bases. The V gene lost 6 bases and the J gene lost 0 bases, with 11 bases spanning the gap. CDR3 length: 14 amino acids. Germline V gene lookup returns CDR1 MGHRA and CDR2 YSYEKL. CDR3 amino acids: CASSLRGMNTEAFF. CDR3 sequence (DNA): TGCGCCAGCAGTCTAAGGGGCATGAACACTGAAGCTTTCTTT.